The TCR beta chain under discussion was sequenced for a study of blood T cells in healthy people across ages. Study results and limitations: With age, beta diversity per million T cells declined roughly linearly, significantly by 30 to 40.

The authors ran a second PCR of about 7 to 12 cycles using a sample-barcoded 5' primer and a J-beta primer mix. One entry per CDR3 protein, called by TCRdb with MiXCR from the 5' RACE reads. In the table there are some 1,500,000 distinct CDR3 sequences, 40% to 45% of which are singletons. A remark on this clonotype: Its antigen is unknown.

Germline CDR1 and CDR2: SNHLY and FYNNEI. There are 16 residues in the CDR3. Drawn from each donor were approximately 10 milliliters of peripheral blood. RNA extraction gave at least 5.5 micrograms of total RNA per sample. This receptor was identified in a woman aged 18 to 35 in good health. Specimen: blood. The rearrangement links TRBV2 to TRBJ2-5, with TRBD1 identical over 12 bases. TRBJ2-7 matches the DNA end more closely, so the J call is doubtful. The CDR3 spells CARAKRRGQGAFEQYF. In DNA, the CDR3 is TGTGCCCGAGCAAAAAGAAGGGGACAGGGGGCTTTCGAGCAGTACTTC.